This T cell receptor beta chain was captured in a study of T cell changes during pregnancy in multiple sclerosis. Using immunoSEQ multiplex PCR, the repertoire was profiled, and TCRdb retains in-frame clones only, with some absent. The sample carries approximately 85,000 clones, about 94% recorded once. With V trimmed by 5 bases and J by 4 bases, 3 bases remained unmatched. The germline gives CDR1 SEHNR, CDR2 FQNEAQ (reference sequence). This CDR3 region has 13 residues. This chain joins TRBV7-9 and TRBJ2-5; 8 nucleotides align to TRBD1. This receptor was taken from a female donor with multiple sclerosis, enrolled in a pregnancy study. The sequencing here drew on peripheral blood, taken in the third trimester of pregnancy. For the CDR3, the DNA is TGTGCCAGCAGCCACGACAGGGGAGAGACCCAGTACTTC. This encodes CASSHDRGETQYF.